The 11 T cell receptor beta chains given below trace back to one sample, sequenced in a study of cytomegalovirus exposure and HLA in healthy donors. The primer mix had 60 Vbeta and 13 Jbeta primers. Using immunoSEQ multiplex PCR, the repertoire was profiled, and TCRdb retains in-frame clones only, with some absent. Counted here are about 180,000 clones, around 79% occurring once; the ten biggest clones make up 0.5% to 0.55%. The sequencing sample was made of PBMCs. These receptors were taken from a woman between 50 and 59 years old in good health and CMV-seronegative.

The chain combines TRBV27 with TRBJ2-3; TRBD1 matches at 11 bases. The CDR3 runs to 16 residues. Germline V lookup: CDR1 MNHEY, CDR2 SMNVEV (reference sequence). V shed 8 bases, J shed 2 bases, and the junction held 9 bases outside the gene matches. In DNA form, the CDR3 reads TGTGCCAGCCTCGGGACAGGGGGGCTAATCACAGATACGCAGTATTTT. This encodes CASLGTGGLITDTQYF.

The CDR3 is CASSLLTGVYNYGYTF. The CDR3 bases are TGTGCCAGCAGTTTGTTGACGGGGGTATATAACTATGGCTACACCTTC. This sequence joins TRBV28 and TRBJ1-2; D may be TRBD1 (5 bases). The germline V gene encodes CDR1 MDHEN and CDR2 SYDVKM. Trimming took off 3 bases at V and 1 base at J, with 15 bases between the two ends. The CDR3 loop spans 16 amino acids.

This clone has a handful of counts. Written as DNA, the CDR3 is TGTGCCAGCAGCTACCGTAGGGAGGGTTTGGAGGCTTTCTTT. Its translation is CASSYRREGLEAFF. J is TRBJ1-1 and V is TRBV7-9, with no clear D. From germline, CDR1 is SEHNR and CDR2 FQNEAQ (reference sequence). This CDR3 comprises 14 residues. Deletions cut 4 bases from V and 11 bases from J, with 20 bases between.

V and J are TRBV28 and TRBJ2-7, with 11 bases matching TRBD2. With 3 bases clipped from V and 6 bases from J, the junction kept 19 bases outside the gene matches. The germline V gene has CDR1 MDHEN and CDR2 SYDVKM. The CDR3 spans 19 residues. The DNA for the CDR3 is TGTGCCAGCAGTTTGAGGGTCGGGCTAGCGGGAGGCCGGGCCCCCGAGCAGTACTTC. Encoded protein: CASSLRVGLAGGRAPEQYF.

The CDR3 region has the DNA TGTGCCAGCAGCGCCCGAGGACTAGCGGGGGACGAAGAGACCCAGTACTTC. Translating gives CASSARGLAGDEETQYF. This chain uses TRBV21-1 with TRBJ2-5; the table's D call TRBD2 went unverified against the DNA. TRBV21-1 is a recognized pseudogene. The CDR3 is 17 amino acids.

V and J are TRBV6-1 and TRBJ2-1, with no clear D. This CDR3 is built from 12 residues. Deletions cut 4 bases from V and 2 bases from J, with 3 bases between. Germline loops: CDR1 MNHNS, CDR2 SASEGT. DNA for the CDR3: TGTGCCAGCAGTGTCACCTACAATGAGCAGTTCTTC. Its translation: CASSVTYNEQFF.

CDR3 region: CASSLETAYEQYF. As DNA, the CDR3 is TGCGCCAGCAGCTTGGAAACAGCCTACGAGCAGTACTTC. The rearrangement uses TRBV5-1 and TRBJ2-7; D is unclear. The ends were cut back, 0 bases at V and 2 bases at J, with 6 bases in the middle. Germline CDR1 is SGHRS and CDR2 is YFSETQ. CDR3 length equals 13 residues.

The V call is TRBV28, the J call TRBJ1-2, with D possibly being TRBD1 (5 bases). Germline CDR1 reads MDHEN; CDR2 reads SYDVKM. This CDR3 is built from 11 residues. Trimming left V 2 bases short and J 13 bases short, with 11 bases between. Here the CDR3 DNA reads TGTGCCAGCAGTTTAGGAGGGGAGGGCACCTTC. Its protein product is CASSLGGEGTF.

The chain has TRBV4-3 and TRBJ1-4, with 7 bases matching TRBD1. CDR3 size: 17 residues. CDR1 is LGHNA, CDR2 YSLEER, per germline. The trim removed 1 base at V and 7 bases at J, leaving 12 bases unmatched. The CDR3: CASSQGDWDSLGEKLFF. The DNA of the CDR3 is TGCGCCAGCAGCCAAGGGGATTGGGACAGCTTAGGTGAAAAACTGTTTTTT.

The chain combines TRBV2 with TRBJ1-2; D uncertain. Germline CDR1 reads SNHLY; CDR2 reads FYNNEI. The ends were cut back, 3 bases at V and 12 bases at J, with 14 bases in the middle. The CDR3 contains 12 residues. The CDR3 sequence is CASSEWWEENTF. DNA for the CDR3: TGTGCCAGCAGTGAGTGGTGGGAGGAAAACACCTTC. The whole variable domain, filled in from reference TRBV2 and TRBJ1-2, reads EPEVTQTPSHQVTQMGQEVILRCVPISNHLYFYWYRQILGQKVEFLVSFYNNEISEKSEIFDDQFSVERPDGSNFTLKIRSTKLEDSAMYFCASSEWWEENTFGSGTRLTVV.

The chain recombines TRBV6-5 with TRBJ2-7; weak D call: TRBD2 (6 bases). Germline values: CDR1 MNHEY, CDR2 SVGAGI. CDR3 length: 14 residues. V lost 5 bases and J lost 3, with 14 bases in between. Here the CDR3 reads CASSPTGENYEQYF. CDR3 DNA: TGTGCCAGCAGTCCCACGGGGGAAAACTACGAGCAGTACTTC.